Each of the 10 T cell receptor beta chains below was sequenced from the same sample in a study of shared clonotypes between healthy human individuals. Assay used: immunoSEQ multiplex PCR; TCRdb lists only in-frame clones, some missing. The data hold fewer than 650,000 clones, with about 82% observed a single time. The sample consisted of PBMCs. The receptors here all came from a middle-aged woman in good health. Some clones in this sample may be carry-over from other donors' samples.

This clone was seen once. The V gene is TRBV27, the J gene TRBJ2-1, with unresolved D. V gave up 5 bases and J gave up 6 bases, with 20 bases separating them. The germline V gene encodes CDR1 MNHEY and CDR2 SMNVEV (reference sequence). This CDR3 has 16 residues. This CDR3 reads CASSRLSSDSTNEQFF. The CDR3 bases are TGTGCCAGCAGTAGGCTGTCTAGTGACTCCACCAATGAGCAGTTCTTC.

This chain links TRBV7-9 with TRBJ2-1, with D tentatively TRBD2 (5 bases). The V gene's germline CDR1 is SEHNR and CDR2 FQNEAQ (reference sequence). The CDR3 totals 15 residues. The V and J ends lost 5 bases and 0 bases respectively, with 11 bases between them. CDR3 residues: CASSPLGSSYNEQFF. CDR3 DNA: TGTGCCAGCAGCCCCTTGGGGAGCTCCTACAATGAGCAGTTCTTC.

The V and J genes are TRBV7-3 and TRBJ2-6, with 10 bases identical to TRBD1. This CDR3 spans 17 amino acids. Unmatched junction bases numbered 2, after V lost 3 bases and J lost 0 bases. Looked up from germline, CDR1 is SGHTA and CDR2 is FQGTGA. This CDR3 is CASSLGQGTSGANVLTF. CDR3 sequence (DNA): TGTGCCAGCAGCTTGGGACAGGGGACCTCTGGGGCCAACGTCCTGACTTTC.

V usage is TRBV9 and J usage is TRBJ2-3, with D maybe TRBD2 (5 bases). Trimming took off 0 bases at V and 6 bases at J, with 26 bases between the two ends. Germline-derived CDR1 and CDR2 are SGDLS and YYNGEE. The CDR3 totals 19 residues. The CDR3 here is CASSVAWGESSRTSDTQYF. In nucleotides, the CDR3 is TGTGCCAGCAGCGTAGCTTGGGGAGAGTCCTCGCGCACCTCTGATACGCAGTATTTT.

The chain uses TRBV11-3 and TRBJ2-7, with D perhaps TRBD1 (6 bases). The germline CDR1 and CDR2 sequences are SGHNT and YENEEA. The V gene lost 1 base and the J gene lost 5 bases, with 12 bases spanning the gap. The length of the CDR3 is 14 residues. The DNA of the CDR3 is TGTGCCAGCAGCTTAGGGGCAGGGGTCCACGAGCAGTACTTC. The encoded protein is CASSLGAGVHEQYF.

The chain has TRBV4-3 and TRBJ1-2; 7 nucleotides agree with TRBD1. The germline V gene has CDR1 LGHNA and CDR2 YSLEER. Trimming took 3 bases from V and 4 from J; bases not matched to a gene: 5. The CDR3 consists of 14 residues. The CDR3 loop reads CASSQDTGVYGYTF. The CDR3 bases are TGCGCCAGCAGCCAGGACACAGGGGTCTATGGCTACACCTTC.

The chain employs TRBV7-3 and TRBJ2-1; TRBD2 agrees at 8 bases. With 4 bases clipped from V and 3 bases from J, the junction kept 8 bases outside the gene matches. CDR3 length: 16 residues. The germline V gene encodes CDR1 SGHTA and CDR2 FQGTGA. CDR3 loop: CASSSIGGVYYNEQFF. The CDR3 bases are TGTGCCAGCAGCTCAATCGGGGGGGTGTACTACAATGAGCAGTTCTTC. Together with reference TRBV7-3 and TRBJ2-1, the CDR3 gives the full variable domain: GAGVSQTPSNKVTEKGKYVELRCDPISGHTALYWYRQSLGQGPEFLIYFQGTGAADDSGLPNDRFFAVRPEGSVSTLKIQRTERGDSAVYLCASSSIGGVYYNEQFFGPGTRLTVL.

The chain links TRBV19 to TRBJ2-4; TRBD1 might be the D (5 bases). The ends were cut back, 4 bases at V and 0 bases at J, with 13 bases in the middle. CDR1 is LNHDA and CDR2 is SQIVND in the germline V gene (reference sequence). This CDR3 region has 16 residues. The DNA of the CDR3 is TGTGCCAGTAGTAGCCTGGACACATTAGCCAAAAACATTCAGTACTTC. Amino acids: CASSSLDTLAKNIQYF.

Worth noting for this clone: A read error may be the cause here, since a much bigger clone is one base away. This specimen includes other DNA sequences encoding the same CDR3. In DNA form, the CDR3 reads TGCGCCACCAGCGAGGACAGGGGATTGGGAGAGCAGTACTTC. Translated, it gives CATSEDRGLGEQYF. The chain combines TRBV15 with TRBJ2-7; TRBD1 matches 9 bases. The CDR3 is 14 residues long. The germline gives CDR1 LNHNV, CDR2 YYDKDF (reference sequence).

V gene TRBV4-2 combines with J gene TRBJ2-1, with 7 bases aligning to TRBD2. This CDR3 is built from 14 residues. Germline loops: CDR1 LGHNA, CDR2 YNFKEQ. Losses at the gene ends were 4 bases for V and 6 bases for J; bases not matched to a gene: 6. The CDR3 here is CASSLTGLSNEQFF. Here the CDR3 DNA reads TGTGCCAGCAGCCTAACGGGACTATCCAATGAGCAGTTCTTC.